Shown below are 28 T cell receptor beta chains from a single sample sequenced in a study of blood T cells in healthy people across ages. Then a second PCR, running roughly 6 to 11 cycles, was carried out with a sample-barcoded 5' primer and a J-beta primer mix. A single record per CDR3 protein comes from TCRdb applying MiXCR to the 5' RACE reads. This table has 760,000 or so distinct CDR3 sequences, roughly 25% appearing once. Another study also made use of these data, one on T cells of mothers and their children.

Sequences were obtained from blood. The receptors shown here come from a boy younger than 18 in good health.

The rearrangement joins TRBV13 to TRBJ2-7; 12 bases agree with TRBD1. This CDR3 comprises 14 residues. The germline CDR1 and CDR2 sequences are PRHDT and FYEKMQ (reference sequence). V was pared by 5 bases and J by 6 bases, with 5 bases of the junction left unmatched. In DNA form, the CDR3 reads TGTGCCAGCAGCGTGGGACAGGGGGCGGTCGAGCAGTACTTC. Translated, it gives CASSVGQGAVEQYF.

V usage is TRBV20-1 and J usage is TRBJ2-5; 15 bases fit TRBD2. The J call may be incorrect, as the DNA end agrees better with TRBJ2-1. In germline, CDR1 is DFQATT, CDR2 SNEGSKA (reference sequence). The CDR3 extends over 13 amino acids. CDR3 in amino acids: CSPGLAGGNEQFF. DNA of the CDR3: TGCAGTCCGGGACTAGCGGGAGGTAATGAGCAGTTCTTC.

This rearrangement joins TRBV21-1 to TRBJ2-5; the DNA was not used to check the table's D call, TRBD1. TRBV21-1 is a pseudogene locus. The CDR3 runs to 15 residues. Here the CDR3 DNA reads TGTGCCAGCAGTATCGCGGGGCCACCACAAGAGACCCAGTACTTC. Protein: CASSIAGPPQETQYF.

The rearrangement links TRBV19 to TRBJ1-1; weak D call: TRBD1 (5 bases). The CDR3 extends over 13 amino acids. Germline-derived CDR1 and CDR2 are LNHDA and SQIVND (reference sequence). With 3 bases removed from V and 4 bases from J, the gap between germline ends came to 9 bases. CDR3 amino acids: CASSIGGLTEAFF. As DNA, the CDR3 is TGTGCCAGTAGTATTGGGGGTCTCACTGAAGCTTTCTTT.

The J gene is TRBJ2-5, the V gene TRBV27; 7 positions agree with TRBD2. The CDR3 consists of 15 residues. Germline V gene data show CDR1 as MNHEY and CDR2 as SMNVEV (reference sequence). With V trimmed by 0 bases and J by 4 bases, 5 bases remained unmatched. The CDR3 DNA is TGTGCCAGCAGTTTATCCGGACTAGTGCGAGAGACCCAGTACTTC. This gives the protein CASSLSGLVRETQYF.

The rearrangement uses TRBV28 and TRBJ2-7, with 7 bases that match TRBD2. With V trimmed by 5 bases and J by 3 bases, 7 bases remained unmatched. CDR3 length: 14 residues. Looked up from germline, CDR1 is MDHEN and CDR2 is SYDVKM. This CDR3 is CASSQMGEGYEQYF. The CDR3 nucleotides are TGTGCCAGCAGTCAAATGGGGGAGGGCTACGAGCAGTACTTC.

V is TRBV29-1 and J is TRBJ2-3, with D tentatively TRBD2 (6 bases). Germline CDR1 and CDR2: SQVTM and ANQGSEA. V lost 1 base to trimming and J lost 3 bases, with 11 bases between them. CDR3 length: 14 residues. CDR3 DNA: TGCAGCGTTGAAGGGTATGGGGGGACAGATACGCAGTATTTT. Residues: CSVEGYGGTDTQYF.

CDR3 coding DNA: TGTGCCAGCAGTCCAGACGGGACTCCGATCTACGAGCAGTACTTC. It is translated as CASSPDGTPIYEQYF. The chain employs TRBV12-3 or TRBV12-4 and TRBJ2-5, with D tentatively TRBD2 (6 bases). The DNA end is more similar to TRBJ2-7, so the J call may be wrong. The CDR3 length is 15 residues.

In this sample, this clonotype turned up a few times. This chain connects TRBV27 to TRBJ2-5, with 11 bases fitting TRBD2. Germline V gives CDR1 MNHEY, CDR2 SMNVEV (reference sequence). The CDR3 has 16 amino acids. V shed 4 bases and J 5 bases; nucleotides not matched to a gene: 9. The CDR3 reads CASSSLAGGPGETQYF. The DNA for the CDR3 is TGTGCCAGCAGTTCCTTAGCGGGAGGGCCTGGTGAGACCCAGTACTTC.

In this sample, this clonotype turned up a few times. This chain joins TRBV29-1 and TRBJ2-7; 7 bases align to TRBD1. The CDR3 length is 12 residues. Per germline, CDR1 SQVTM and CDR2 ANQGSEA. The V gene end was trimmed by 5 bases and the J gene end by 4 bases; junction bases not matched to a gene: 5. DNA of the CDR3: TGCAGCGTTTCCGACAGGGTTTACGAGCAGTACTTC. Residues: CSVSDRVYEQYF.

This clonotype showed up just a few times. V gene TRBV6-6 combines with J gene TRBJ1-2, with a weak D call TRBD1 (5 bases). Germline-derived CDR1 and CDR2 are MNHNY and SVGAGI (reference sequence). V gave up 6 bases and J gave up 0 bases, with 17 bases separating them. The CDR3 length is 16 residues. The CDR3 protein is CASRYAGTLTNYGYTF. CDR3 nucleotide sequence: TGTGCCAGCAGATACGCAGGGACCCTTACTAACTATGGCTACACCTTC.

The chain joins TRBV2 to TRBJ2-3, with TRBD2 as a possible D gene (6 bases). Germline loops: CDR1 SNHLY, CDR2 FYNNEI. The CDR3 has 15 residues. V lost 6 bases and J 1 base, leaving 14 bases between the germline ends. For the CDR3, the DNA is TGTGCCAGCAGCGCCGCGGGCGGGGGCACAGATACGCAGTATTTT. Its protein is CASSAAGGGTDTQYF.

Ten or more counts support this clonotype. The chain is built from TRBV11-2 and TRBJ2-3; D not certain. Trimming cost V 2 bases and J 9 bases, with 12 bases left between them. The CDR3 spans 13 residues. Germline CDR1 and CDR2: SGHAT and FQNNGV. The CDR3 sequence: CASSLLDQGTQYF. As DNA, the CDR3 is TGTGCCAGCAGCTTATTAGACCAAGGGACGCAGTATTTT.

The rearrangement uses TRBV12-3 or TRBV12-4 and TRBJ2-1, with D possibly being TRBD1 (5 bases). This CDR3 is 14 amino acids long. The germline V and J ends were trimmed by 1 base and 6 bases, with 10 bases remaining between them. DNA of the CDR3: TGTGCCAGCAGTTTAGAAGGGGTAAGCAATGAGCAGTTCTTC. Its protein product is CASSLEGVSNEQFF.

The chain combines TRBV6-5 with TRBJ2-1; 10 nucleotides line up with TRBD2. V was clipped by 6 bases and J by 9 bases; unmatched bases: 11. Germline V gene sequence: CDR1 MNHEY, CDR2 SVGAGI. This CDR3 region has 15 residues. The chain's CDR3 is CASSPAGGPRGEQFF. In nucleotides, the CDR3 is TGTGCCAGCAGCCCAGCGGGAGGGCCAAGGGGTGAGCAGTTCTTC.

This sequence joins TRBV7-8 and TRBJ2-4; D perhaps matches TRBD2 (5 bases). The germline V gene has CDR1 SGHVS and CDR2 FQNEAQ. This CDR3 is 14 amino acids long. V dropped 1 base and J dropped 9 bases, with 13 bases sitting between them. The CDR3 bases are TGTGCCAGCAGCTTAGTGGTCGAGGGAAGCATTCAGTACTTC. Its protein is CASSLVVEGSIQYF.

This clonotype was seen only a few times. The chain joins TRBV29-1 to TRBJ1-3; 9 bases match TRBD1. The CDR3 has 15 amino acids. V lost 6 bases to trimming and J lost 0 bases; unmatched junction nucleotides: 6. In germline, CDR1 is SQVTM, CDR2 ANQGSEA. CDR3 sequence (DNA): TGCAGCGTACTTGGACAGGGGTTCTCTGGAAACACCATATATTTT. Translation: CSVLGQGFSGNTIYF.

CDR3 region: CASSFAFIGGSEAFF. The DNA of the CDR3 is TGTGCCAGCAGCTTTGCCTTTATAGGGGGCAGTGAAGCTTTCTTT. The J gene is TRBJ1-1, the V gene TRBV11-3, with 7 bases lining up with TRBD1. The CDR3 spans 15 residues. The germline CDR1 and CDR2 sequences are SGHNT and YENEEA. With V trimmed by 3 bases and J by 7 bases, 11 bases remained unmatched.

The table lists this clonotype with a few counts. V and J are TRBV2 and TRBJ2-2; perhaps TRBD1 as D (6 bases). Trimming pared 5 bases from V and 7 bases from J, leaving 11 bases between. Germline-derived CDR1 and CDR2 are SNHLY and FYNNEI. The CDR3 is 13 residues long. The CDR3, as DNA: TGTGCCAGCAGTACCACAGGGTTCGGGGAGCTGTTTTTT. As protein: CASSTTGFGELFF.

This clonotype was observed a few times. This rearrangement joins TRBV4-1 to TRBJ1-2; perhaps TRBD1 as D (6 bases). Trimming removed 4 bases from V and 7 bases from J, with 19 bases in between. This CDR3 is built from 15 residues. Germline lookup yields CDR1 MGHRA and CDR2 YSYEKL. CDR3 residues: CASSRPGTRERGYTF. CDR3 nucleotide sequence: TGCGCCAGCAGCCGACCCGGGACAAGAGAGCGTGGCTACACCTTC.

Only one count was recorded for this clonotype. The chain employs TRBV3-1 and TRBJ2-3; the D gene is possibly TRBD2 (6 bases). Trimming took 11 bases from V and 6 from J, leaving 9 bases between them. Germline CDR1 reads LGHDT; CDR2 reads YNNKEL (reference sequence). The CDR3 extends over 10 amino acids. The CDR3 region has the DNA TGTGCCGCGGGGACGGATACGCAGTATTTT. This gives the protein CAAGTDTQYF.

This chain uses TRBV4-2 with TRBJ2-5; 10 bases line up with TRBD2. CDR1 LGHNA and CDR2 YNFKEQ come from the germline V gene. CDR3 length: 15 amino acids. The J segment lost 5 bases and the V segment lost 6 bases, leaving 9 bases of the junction unmatched. CDR3 in amino acids: CASSHLSGGEETQYF. The CDR3, as DNA: TGTGCCAGCAGTCACCTGAGCGGGGGGGAGGAGACCCAGTACTTC.

The chain couples TRBV20-1 to TRBJ2-7; 13 nucleotides line up with TRBD2. The CDR3 covers 17 residues. The V gene's germline CDR1 is DFQATT and CDR2 SNEGSKA (reference sequence). Losses at the gene ends were 1 base for V and 4 bases for J; bases not matched to a gene: 10. The CDR3: CSARGGLAGEVEYEQYF. The CDR3 DNA sequence: TGCAGTGCTAGAGGTGGACTAGCGGGGGAGGTTGAGTACGAGCAGTACTTC.

A few counts support this clonotype. The V gene is TRBV20-1, the J gene TRBJ2-1; 10 positions agree with TRBD2. Germline CDR1 DFQATT, CDR2 SNEGSKA (reference sequence). Trimming removed 5 bases from V and 5 bases from J; junction bases left unmatched: 3. The CDR3 spans 13 residues. The DNA for the CDR3 is TGCAGTGCTCTAGCGGGAGCGGACAATGAGCAGTTCTTC. It is translated as CSALAGADNEQFF.

The table lists this clonotype with a few counts. The chain couples TRBV7-2 to TRBJ2-1, with 8 bases fitting TRBD2. The J call may be mistaken, given a closer DNA end match to TRBJ2-5. Germline V CDR1 and CDR2: SGHTA, FQGNSA. This CDR3 is 16 amino acids long. The CDR3 protein is CASSLGGGGPRETQYF. The CDR3 DNA reads as TGTGCCAGCAGCTTAGGAGGCGGGGGGCCCCGGGAGACCCAGTACTTC.

This clonotype was observed a handful of times. The rearrangement uses TRBV4-3 and TRBJ1-6; D gene ambiguous. Germline V gives CDR1 LGHNA, CDR2 YSLEER. With 0 bases removed from V and 10 bases from J, the gap between germline ends came to 7 bases. The CDR3 length is 13 residues. The CDR3 DNA reads as TGCGCCAGCAGCCAAGATAAGGGCTCACCCCTCCACTTT. Amino acids: CASSQDKGSPLHF.

The chain uses TRBV7-6 and TRBJ1-1, with 9 bases identical to TRBD1. Per germline, CDR1 SGHVS and CDR2 FNYEAQ. Germline trimming cut 5 bases from V and 3 bases from J; bases unmatched to any gene: 4. This CDR3 region has 14 residues. The CDR3 loop reads CASSKGQGYTEAFF. The DNA for the CDR3 is TGTGCCAGCAGCAAGGGACAGGGATACACTGAAGCTTTCTTT.

This clonotype was detected a few times. This chain links TRBV5-1 with TRBJ2-7; no definite D call. Germline assignment: CDR1 SGHRS and CDR2 YFSETQ. CDR3 length: 14 residues. The V end was cut by 2 bases, the J end by 2 bases, with 11 bases between. CDR3: CASSFGTLPYEQYF. The DNA for the CDR3 is TGCGCCAGCAGCTTCGGTACATTGCCCTACGAGCAGTACTTC.